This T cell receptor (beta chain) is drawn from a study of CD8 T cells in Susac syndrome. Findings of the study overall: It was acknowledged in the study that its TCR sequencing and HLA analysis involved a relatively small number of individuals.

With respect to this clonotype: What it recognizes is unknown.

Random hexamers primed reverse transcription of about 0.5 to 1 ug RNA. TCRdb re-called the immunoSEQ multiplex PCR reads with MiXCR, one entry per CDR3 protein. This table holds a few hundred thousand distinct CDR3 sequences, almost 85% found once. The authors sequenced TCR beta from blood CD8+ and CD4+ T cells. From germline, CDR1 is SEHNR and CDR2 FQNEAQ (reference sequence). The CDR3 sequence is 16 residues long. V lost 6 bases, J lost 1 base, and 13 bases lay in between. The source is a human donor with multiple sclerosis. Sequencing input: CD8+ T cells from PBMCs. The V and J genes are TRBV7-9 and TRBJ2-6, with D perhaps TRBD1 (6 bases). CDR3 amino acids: CASRSGQTSGANVLTF. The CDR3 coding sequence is TGTGCCAGCAGATCCGGACAGACTTCTGGGGCCAACGTCCTGACTTTC.